This paragraph covers one T cell receptor (beta chain) sequence. As yet, its antigen is unknown. This sample was included in a study of shared clonotypes between healthy human individuals. Study-wide background: CD4 naive and memory got three plates each, CD8 naive two, CD8 memory one. The study, taken as a whole, reports: Between a few donors, naive CD4 clonotypes were shared at a level of around 5.2%.

This CDR3 is built from 11 residues. V was shortened by 4 bases and J by 6 bases, with 7 bases between the two germline ends. Germline V gene lookup returns CDR1 MNHEY and CDR2 SVGAGI. All donors qualified as healthy HIV-negative adults and had experienced no recent acute infections or vaccinations. Assay: immunoSEQ multiplex PCR; the TCRdb copy retains only in-frame clones and omits some. The sample lists a few million clones; approximately 90% were seen once. This receptor was taken from a man aged 18 to 35 in good health. The chain employs TRBV6-5 and TRBJ2-7; weak D call: TRBD2 (5 bases). The source material was naive CD4+ T cells sorted from blood. Subset defined: CD45RA+ positively selected. In nucleotides, the CDR3 is TGTGCCAGCAGTTCGGGGTTCGAGCAGTACTTC. Translation gives CASSSGFEQYF.